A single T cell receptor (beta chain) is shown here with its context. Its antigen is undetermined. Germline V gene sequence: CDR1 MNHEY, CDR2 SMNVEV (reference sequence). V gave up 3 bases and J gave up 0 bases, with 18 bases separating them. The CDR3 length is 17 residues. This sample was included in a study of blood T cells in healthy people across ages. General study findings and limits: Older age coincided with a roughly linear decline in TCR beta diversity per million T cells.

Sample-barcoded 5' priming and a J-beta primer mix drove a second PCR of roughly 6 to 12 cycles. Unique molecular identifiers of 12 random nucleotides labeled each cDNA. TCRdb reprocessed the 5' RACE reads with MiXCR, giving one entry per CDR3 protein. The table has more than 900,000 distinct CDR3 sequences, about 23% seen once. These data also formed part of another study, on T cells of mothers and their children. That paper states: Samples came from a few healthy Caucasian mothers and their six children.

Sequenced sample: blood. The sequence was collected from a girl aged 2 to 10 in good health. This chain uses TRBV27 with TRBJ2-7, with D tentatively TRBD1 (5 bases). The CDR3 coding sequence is TGTGCCAGCAGTTTCCAGAGAGCAGGGCAAAGCTCCTACGAGCAGTACTTC. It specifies CASSFQRAGQSSYEQYF.